The rows below give T cell receptor beta chains drawn from one sample of a study of identical twins. TCRdb reprocessed the 5' RACE reads with MiXCR, giving one entry per CDR3 protein. In the table there are roughly 720,000 distinct CDR3 sequences, 18% of which are singletons. In addition, the sample was reused for a study of T cells expressing NK-cell markers.

The sample consisted of PBMCs. These receptors were obtained from a woman aged 18-29 years in good health. Each CDR3 is given with its conserved first and last residue. The D gene is left open where the match is weak. Expanded clones get a size class; other rows say once, few or many, or leave the size out.

j_gene: TRBJ1-2; d_gene: NA; v_gene: TRBV25-1; abundance: NA; CDR3nt: TGTGCCAGCAGTGAATTGGGAGTGGGAGCTAACTATGGCTACACCTTC; CDR3aa: CASSELGVGANYGYTF
j_gene: TRBJ1-2; d_gene: NA; v_gene: TRBV2; abundance: NA; CDR3nt: TGTGCCAGCAGTGATGGTACAGCCGGCGATGGCTACACCTTC; CDR3aa: CASSDGTAGDGYTF
j_gene: TRBJ1-6; d_gene: NA; v_gene: TRBV7-9; abundance: few; CDR3nt: TGTGCCAGCAGCCCCGATGGGTTGGGATCACCCCTCCACTTT; CDR3aa: CASSPDGLGSPLHF
j_gene: TRBJ2-3; d_gene: NA; v_gene: TRBV12-3/TRBV12-4; abundance: NA; CDR3nt: TGTGCCAGCAGTCCCGACAGAGCTACGCAGTATTTT; CDR3aa: CASSPDRATQYF
j_gene: TRBJ1-1; d_gene: NA; v_gene: TRBV20-1; abundance: few; CDR3nt: TGCAGTTCCCAACCCGGGCCTGCGTTTGTAGCTTTCTTT; CDR3aa: CSSQPGPAFVAFF
j_gene: TRBJ2-3; d_gene: TRBD2; v_gene: TRBV29-1; abundance: NA; CDR3nt: TGCAGCGATGAGACTAGCGGGAGGTTGGGTACGCAGTATTTT; CDR3aa: CSDETSGRLGTQYF
j_gene: TRBJ2-1; d_gene: TRBD2; v_gene: TRBV12-3/TRBV12-4; abundance: few; CDR3nt: TGTGCCAGCAGTCGAATAGCGGGACCCCCTGAGCAGTTCTTC; CDR3aa: CASSRIAGPPEQFF
j_gene: TRBJ2-1; d_gene: NA; v_gene: TRBV24-1; abundance: NA; CDR3nt: TGTGCCACCAGTTCCGGTCGGGTAGCCCACAATGAGCAGTTCTTC; CDR3aa: CATSSGRVAHNEQFF
j_gene: TRBJ2-7; d_gene: NA; v_gene: TRBV27; abundance: NA; CDR3nt: TGTGCCAGCACATCCTCAACCTACGAGCAGTACTTC; CDR3aa: CASTSSTYEQYF
j_gene: TRBJ2-2; d_gene: TRBD1; v_gene: TRBV5-1; abundance: few; CDR3nt: TGCGCCAGCAGCTGGGGACAGGGATCCACCGGGGAGCTGTTTTTT; CDR3aa: CASSWGQGSTGELFF
j_gene: TRBJ2-7; d_gene: TRBD2; v_gene: TRBV3-1; abundance: few; CDR3nt: TGTGCCAGCAGCCACGCCGGGACTAGCTACGAGCAGTACTTC; CDR3aa: CASSHAGTSYEQYF
j_gene: TRBJ2-5; d_gene: NA; v_gene: TRBV2; abundance: few; CDR3nt: TGTGCCAGCGGGGGGCGGGAGACCCAGTACTTC; CDR3aa: CASGGRETQYF
j_gene: TRBJ2-7; d_gene: TRBD1; v_gene: TRBV6-1; abundance: few; CDR3nt: TGTGCCAGCAGTCCTGGCAGGGGGTTTGGCGAGCAGTACTTC; CDR3aa: CASSPGRGFGEQYF
j_gene: TRBJ1-1; d_gene: NA; v_gene: TRBV7-9; abundance: few; CDR3nt: TGTGCCAGCAGCTTAGTTTCGGGTGAAGCTTTCTTT; CDR3aa: CASSLVSGEAFF
j_gene: TRBJ2-5; d_gene: NA; v_gene: TRBV10-3; abundance: few; CDR3nt: TGTGCCATCAGTGAGGGTCCGGGGGACCAAGAGACCCAGTACTTC; CDR3aa: CAISEGPGDQETQYF
j_gene: TRBJ2-5; d_gene: NA; v_gene: TRBV9; abundance: NA; CDR3nt: TGTGCCAGCAGTGACGGGACAAAGACCCAGTACTTC; CDR3aa: CASSDGTKTQYF
j_gene: TRBJ2-2; d_gene: NA; v_gene: TRBV10-3; abundance: NA; CDR3nt: TGTGCCATCAGTGACTACGCCGGGGAGCTGTTTTTT; CDR3aa: CAISDYAGELFF
j_gene: TRBJ2-7; d_gene: NA; v_gene: TRBV29-1; abundance: few; CDR3nt: TGCAGCGTGGCCCGACTCGAGGGGGCCTACGAGCAGTACTTC; CDR3aa: CSVARLEGAYEQYF
j_gene: TRBJ2-7; d_gene: NA; v_gene: TRBV7-9; abundance: many; CDR3nt: TGTGCCAGCAGCCTCCTCCGGCCCGAGCAGTACTTC; CDR3aa: CASSLLRPEQYF
j_gene: TRBJ2-1; d_gene: TRBD2; v_gene: TRBV29-1; abundance: NA; CDR3nt: TGCAGCGTCACGGGGAGGGATGAGCAGTTCTTC; CDR3aa: CSVTGRDEQFF
j_gene: TRBJ2-7; d_gene: NA; v_gene: TRBV10-2; abundance: NA; CDR3nt: TGCGCCAGCGCCGAGGGTAGCTCCTACGAGCAGTACTTC; CDR3aa: CASAEGSSYEQYF
j_gene: TRBJ1-6; d_gene: NA; v_gene: TRBV25-1; abundance: NA; CDR3nt: TGTGCCAGCAGTGGCTCGGTTGGGGGACCCCTCCACTTT; CDR3aa: CASSGSVGGPLHF
j_gene: TRBJ2-1; d_gene: NA; v_gene: TRBV13; abundance: NA; CDR3nt: TGTGCCAGCAACTCGGGGGTTGCCAATGAGCAGTTCTTC; CDR3aa: CASNSGVANEQFF
j_gene: TRBJ2-5; d_gene: NA; v_gene: TRBV9; abundance: NA; CDR3nt: TGTGCCAGCAGCCCTAATTCGGAGACCCAGTACTTC; CDR3aa: CASSPNSETQYF
j_gene: TRBJ1-2; d_gene: NA; v_gene: TRBV27; abundance: few; CDR3nt: TGTGCCAGCAGTTTATCTCCATATCCCGCTGGGGACGGCTACACCTTC; CDR3aa: CASSLSPYPAGDGYTF
j_gene: TRBJ2-1; d_gene: TRBD1; v_gene: TRBV7-9; abundance: NA; CDR3nt: TGTGCCAGCAGCGAACGACAGGGGCAGAATGAGCAGTTCTTC; CDR3aa: CASSERQGQNEQFF
j_gene: TRBJ2-7; d_gene: NA; v_gene: TRBV27; abundance: NA; CDR3nt: TGTGCCAGCAGCGACCTCGGAAGGGCTCCTGCCGAGCAGTACTTC; CDR3aa: CASSDLGRAPAEQYF
j_gene: TRBJ2-3; d_gene: TRBD2; v_gene: TRBV5-1; abundance: many; CDR3nt: TGTGCCAGCAGCCCTGGACTAGCGGGAGCCACAGATACGCAGTATTTT; CDR3aa: CASSPGLAGATDTQYF
j_gene: TRBJ2-1; d_gene: TRBD1; v_gene: TRBV9; abundance: NA; CDR3nt: TGTGCCAGCAGCCGGGACAGTCCGTATGAGCAGTTCTTC; CDR3aa: CASSRDSPYEQFF
j_gene: TRBJ1-2; d_gene: TRBD1; v_gene: TRBV6-1; abundance: NA; CDR3nt: TGTGCCGCACACAGGGGACCCTTCTATGGCTACACCTTC; CDR3aa: CAAHRGPFYGYTF
j_gene: TRBJ2-1; d_gene: TRBD2; v_gene: TRBV27; abundance: few; CDR3nt: TGTGCCAGCAGTCCACCCAGCGGGAGTGGCGATGAGCAGTTCTTC; CDR3aa: CASSPPSGSGDEQFF
j_gene: TRBJ2-7; d_gene: TRBD2; v_gene: TRBV4-1; abundance: few; CDR3nt: TGCGCCAGCAGCCCGCCGGGACTAGCAACCTACGAGCAGTACTTC; CDR3aa: CASSPPGLATYEQYF
j_gene: TRBJ2-3; d_gene: NA; v_gene: TRBV12-3/TRBV12-4; abundance: NA; CDR3nt: TGTGCCAGCAGTGCCCGGACAAAAGATACGCAGTATTTT; CDR3aa: CASSARTKDTQYF
j_gene: TRBJ2-7; d_gene: NA; v_gene: TRBV5-1; abundance: NA; CDR3nt: TGCGCCAGCAGCCCCTTCGGACTCCTTACTTCCTACGAGCAGTACTTC; CDR3aa: CASSPFGLLTSYEQYF
j_gene: TRBJ2-3; d_gene: NA; v_gene: TRBV30; abundance: NA; CDR3nt: TGTGCCTGGAGTTTAAGTGGGGATACGCAGTATTTT; CDR3aa: CAWSLSGDTQYF